What follows are 19 T cell receptor beta chains derived from one specimen sequenced in a study of HIV-infected patients and healthy controls. cDNA was made from roughly 500 ng RNA using alpha and beta constant primers. Alpha and beta chain libraries were made separately by chain-specific third strand synthesis with multiplexing indices. TCRdb recomputed calls from the 5' RACE reads with MiXCR, one row per CDR3 protein. This sample has tens of thousands of distinct CDR3 sequences, with under 9% found just once. The repertoire came from unfractionated whole blood and reflected all unsorted peripheral T cells. Sequences were obtained from blood. The receptors come from an adult in good health.

This clonotype was picked up many times. V usage is TRBV7-9 and J usage is TRBJ1-1; TRBD1 aligns across 8 bases. Per the germline V gene, CDR1 is SEHNR and CDR2 is FQNEAQ (reference sequence). This CDR3 has 14 residues. V was clipped by 5 bases and J by 7 bases; unmatched bases: 9. CDR3 nucleotide sequence: TGTGCCAGCAGCCCAACGGACAGGGCTCTTGAAGCTTTCTTT. This sequence encodes CASSPTDRALEAFF. Full variable domain (remainder filled in from reference TRBV7-9 and TRBJ1-1): DTGVSQNPRHKITKRGQNVTFRCDPISEHNRLYWYRQTLGQGPEFLTYFQNEAQLEKSRLLSDRFSAERPKGSFSTLEIQRTEQGDSAMYLCASSPTDRALEAFFGQGTRLTVV.

The rearrangement links TRBV29-1 to TRBJ1-5; D is unresolved. This CDR3 contains 13 residues. Germline CDR1 SQVTM, CDR2 ANQGSEA. V was pared by 1 base and J by 3 bases, with 7 bases between. The CDR3 protein is CSVEVSVNQPQHF. CDR3 in DNA: TGCAGCGTTGAAGTCAGCGTCAATCAGCCCCAGCATTTT.

By share of the sample, this clonotype is medium-sized (0.01 to 0.1%). As DNA, the CDR3 is TGCAGTGCCACGAAACAGGGGTGGTCCTACGAGCAGTACTTC. Encoded protein: CSATKQGWSYEQYF. This sequence joins TRBV20-1 and TRBJ2-7, with 7 bases identical to TRBD1. The ends lost 6 bases at V and 1 base at J; junction bases unmatched: 9. The CDR3 extends over 14 amino acids. Germline V gene sequence: CDR1 DFQATT, CDR2 SNEGSKA (reference sequence).

This clonotype was seen repeatedly, ten times or more. This chain connects TRBV7-2 to TRBJ2-6; D tentatively reads TRBD1 or TRBD2 (5 bases each). V lost 1 base and J lost 0, with 10 bases in between. The CDR3 covers 17 residues. The V gene's germline CDR1 is SGHTA and CDR2 FQGNSA. This chain's CDR3 is CASSLGGPSSGANVLTF. DNA of the CDR3: TGTGCCAGCAGCTTAGGGGGACCGAGCTCTGGGGCCAACGTCCTGACTTTC.

There are many counts of this clonotype. The chain has TRBV29-1 and TRBJ2-7; D remains ambiguous. V dropped 5 bases and J dropped 3 bases, with 11 bases sitting between them. The germline V gene has CDR1 SQVTM and CDR2 ANQGSEA. This CDR3 comprises 12 residues. CDR3 residues: CSVRLGIYEQYF. The CDR3 region has the DNA TGCAGCGTTCGCCTGGGGATCTACGAGCAGTACTTC.

This clonotype was recorded many times. This chain connects TRBV7-8 to TRBJ1-1; D unclear. This CDR3 spans 11 amino acids. CDR1 SGHVS and CDR2 FQNEAQ come from the germline V gene. Trimming removed 3 bases from V and 5 bases from J, with 4 bases in between. This chain's CDR3 is CASSFTTEAFF. The CDR3 region has the DNA TGTGCCAGCAGCTTTACAACTGAAGCTTTCTTT.

There are many counts of this clonotype. The chain carries TRBV28 and TRBJ2-3; 8 bases line up with TRBD1. CDR3 length equals 13 residues. CDR1 and CDR2 from the germline V gene are MDHEN and SYDVKM. J gave up 7 bases and V 8 bases, and 8 bases lay outside the gene matches. The CDR3 nucleotides read TGTGCCAGCGGGCAGGGGGCGGAAAATACGCAGTATTTT. The encoded protein is CASGQGAENTQYF.

This clonotype was detected ten times or more. The V and J genes are TRBV28 and TRBJ1-1; weak D call: TRBD1 (6 bases). The germline V and J ends were trimmed by 6 bases and 7 bases, with 27 bases remaining between them. CDR3 size: 17 residues. In germline, CDR1 is MDHEN, CDR2 SYDVKM. Here the CDR3 reads CASRLYRQVHGLDEAFF. The CDR3 bases are TGTGCCAGCAGACTTTACCGACAGGTACACGGGTTAGATGAAGCTTTCTTT.

This clonotype was seen at least ten times. The V gene is TRBV7-9, the J gene TRBJ1-1; 7 bases are a match to TRBD1. Germline V gene sequence: CDR1 SEHNR, CDR2 FQNEAQ (reference sequence). The J segment lost 6 bases and the V segment lost 4 bases, leaving 8 bases of the junction unmatched. The CDR3 is 14 amino acids. The CDR3 is CASSSGQDSAEAFF. CDR3 nucleotide sequence: TGTGCCAGCAGCTCTGGACAGGACTCCGCTGAAGCTTTCTTT.

This clonotype was observed at least ten times. This sequence joins TRBV20-1 and TRBJ2-5; D ambiguous. Germline V gives CDR1 DFQATT, CDR2 SNEGSKA (reference sequence). This CDR3 has 12 residues. V was pared by 5 bases and J by 5 bases, with 12 bases between. The CDR3 is CSAFYSMETQYF. The DNA for the CDR3 is TGCAGTGCTTTCTACTCCATGGAGACCCAGTACTTC.

In its sample, this clonotype was seen many times. V and J are TRBV5-1 and TRBJ1-1; D ambiguous. Germline CDR1 is SGHRS and CDR2 is YFSETQ. Trimming took 0 bases from V and 1 from J, leaving 7 bases between them. This CDR3 region has 14 residues. As DNA, the CDR3 is TGCGCCAGCAGCTTGGACCGACCGAACACTGAAGCTTTCTTT. Protein product: CASSLDRPNTEAFF. Complete variable domain (other parts from reference TRBV5-1 and TRBJ1-1): KAGVTQTPRYLIKTRGQQVTLSCSPISGHRSVSWYQQTPGQGLQFLFEYFSETQRNKGNFPGRFSGRQFSNSRSEMNVSTLELGDSALYLCASSLDRPNTEAFFGQGTRLTVV.

This clonotype occurred many times. The chain employs TRBV29-1 and TRBJ1-1; the D gene is possibly TRBD1 (6 bases). This CDR3 comprises 12 residues. Between the trimmed V and J ends, which lost 3 bases and 5 bases, there was a span of 10 bases. In germline, CDR1 is SQVTM, CDR2 ANQGSEA. Here the CDR3 DNA reads TGCAGCGTTGAGAGGGGGTGGACTGAAGCTTTCTTT. Translating it yields CSVERGWTEAFF.

The chain couples TRBV20-1 to TRBJ1-1; perhaps TRBD1 as D (5 bases). The CDR3 runs 15 residues. With 0 bases removed from V and 0 bases from J, the gap between germline ends came to 11 bases. Germline values: CDR1 DFQATT, CDR2 SNEGSKA (reference sequence). The CDR3 sequence: CSARDWGSVNTEAFF. Written as DNA, the CDR3 is TGCAGTGCTAGAGATTGGGGGTCGGTGAACACTGAAGCTTTCTTT.

This clonotype was observed at least ten times. This chain joins TRBV12-3 or TRBV12-4 and TRBJ1-2, with D perhaps matching TRBD1 (5 bases). V lost 3 bases and J 8 bases, leaving 13 bases between the germline ends. The CDR3 sequence is 13 residues long. The chain's CDR3 is CASSFQGSRGYTF. The CDR3, as DNA: TGTGCCAGCAGTTTTCAGGGTTCCAGAGGCTACACCTTC.

This clonotype was seen ten or more times. The chain combines TRBV14 with TRBJ2-3, with 13 bases fitting TRBD2. Germline CDR1 and CDR2: SGHDN and FVKESK. Trimming removed 4 bases from V and 2 bases from J; junction bases left unmatched: 3. The CDR3 sequence is 16 residues long. The CDR3 DNA sequence: TGTGCCAGCAGCCGGACTAGCGGGGGAACCACAGATACGCAGTATTTT. This gives the protein CASSRTSGGTTDTQYF.

In this sample, this clonotype turned up many times. The V call is TRBV29-1, the J call TRBJ2-2; no firm D call. This CDR3 contains 13 residues. Trimming took off 5 bases at V and 6 bases at J, with 13 bases between the two ends. Germline values: CDR1 SQVTM, CDR2 ANQGSEA. The CDR3 nucleotides read TGCAGCGTTCCCCGGGCGGTCCCCGGGGAGCTGTTTTTT. This codes for CSVPRAVPGELFF.

Ten or more counts support this clonotype. The J gene is TRBJ1-5, the V gene TRBV14; D not certain. Germline-derived CDR1 and CDR2 are SGHDN and FVKESK. The CDR3 has 13 amino acids. Between the trimmed V and J ends, which lost 1 base and 4 bases, there was a span of 5 bases. CDR3 in DNA: TGTGCCAGCAGCCAAGCCGTTAATCAGCCCCAGCATTTT. Its protein is CASSQAVNQPQHF.

This clonotype has at least ten counts. This chain connects TRBV28 to TRBJ1-1; 7 bases agree with TRBD1. V dropped 8 bases and J dropped 5; count of bases not matched to a gene: 8. This CDR3 has 13 amino acids. Germline CDR1 MDHEN, CDR2 SYDVKM. Here the CDR3 DNA reads TGTGCCAGCCTTTTGACAGGGTCGACTGAAGCTTTCTTT. Protein: CASLLTGSTEAFF.

This clonotype was seen repeatedly, ten times or more. The chain joins TRBV12-3 or TRBV12-4 to TRBJ1-2, with unresolved D. The CDR3 is made up of 12 amino acids. With 1 base removed from V and 4 bases from J, the gap between germline ends came to 4 bases. The CDR3 DNA reads TGTGCCAGCAGTTTAGGGACCTATGGCTACACCTTC. Its translation is CASSLGTYGYTF.